This T cell receptor beta chain was identified in a study of beta chain features in type 1 diabetes. Overall study findings and caveats: All four CD4+ subsets from Type 1 diabetes patients carried moderately but significantly shorter TCRB CDR3s. Sequencing used cDNA, and cells with high TCR expression could therefore be over-represented.

This clone has a handful of counts. Its antigen remains unidentified. Expressed TCRB transcripts were sequenced, since all the RNA that had been isolated was reverse transcribed. An average near 3.57 million reads came from naive, central memory and regulatory T cell samples. Libraries were prepared by immunoSEQ multiplex PCR; TCRdb keeps only in-frame clonotypes and omits some of them. This sample has 400,000 to 600,000 clones, with about 32% found just once. There are 12 residues in the CDR3. Between the trimmed V and J ends, which lost 7 bases and 10 bases, there was a span of 15 bases. CDR1 is SGHRS, CDR2 YFSETQ, per germline. Populations isolated by sorting all had purity greater than 95%.

Material for sequencing was naive CD4+ T cells from blood. This TCR was recovered from a young man in good health. V is TRBV5-1 and J is TRBJ2-4; D is ambiguous. In DNA form, the CDR3 reads TGCGCCAGCCCTCCTACCTCGGTAATTCAGTACTTC. Translation gives CASPPTSVIQYF. Complete variable domain (other parts from reference TRBV5-1 and TRBJ2-4): KAGVTQTPRYLIKTRGQQVTLSCSPISGHRSVSWYQQTPGQGLQFLFEYFSETQRNKGNFPGRFSGRQFSNSRSEMNVSTLELGDSALYLCASPPTSVIQYFGAGTRLSVL.